Listed below are T cell receptor beta chains from one sample, sequenced in a study of shared clonotypes between healthy human individuals. Assay: immunoSEQ multiplex PCR; the TCRdb copy retains only in-frame clones and omits some. The table shows about 2 million clones, with roughly 94% occurring only once. Input material: naive CD4+ T cells sorted from blood. The source of these receptors is a man aged 18 to 30 in good health. Both conserved end residues are part of each CDR3. Fields, in order: CDR3 length, J gene, D gene, clone size, V gene, CDR3 protein, CDR3 DNA. D genes are given only for firm matches. Clone size appears in some rows only: once, few, many, or a class for an expanded clone.

CDR3 length: 15; J gene: TRBJ2-1; D gene: NA; clone size: once; V gene: TRBV5-4; CDR3 protein: CASSLDRSSYNEQFF; CDR3 DNA: TGTGCCAGCAGCTTGGATCGAAGCTCCTACAATGAGCAGTTCTTC
CDR3 length: 15; J gene: TRBJ1-2; D gene: TRBD1; clone size: NA; V gene: TRBV4-1; CDR3 protein: CASSHPQGANYGYTF; CDR3 DNA: TGCGCCAGCAGCCACCCACAGGGGGCTAACTATGGCTACACCTTC
CDR3 length: 13; J gene: TRBJ2-5; D gene: NA; clone size: once; V gene: TRBV10-3; CDR3 protein: CAISDGGSETQYF; CDR3 DNA: TGTGCCATCAGTGATGGGGGCTCTGAGACCCAGTACTTC
CDR3 length: 15; J gene: TRBJ2-7; D gene: TRBD2; clone size: once; V gene: TRBV7-7; CDR3 protein: CASSHWTSGSYEQYF; CDR3 DNA: TGTGCTAGCAGCCACTGGACTAGCGGGAGCTACGAGCAGTACTTC
CDR3 length: 11; J gene: TRBJ2-7; D gene: NA; clone size: NA; V gene: TRBV6-1; CDR3 protein: CASSEGIRLWF; CDR3 DNA: TGTGCCAGCAGTGAAGGCATACGGCTGTGGTTC
CDR3 length: 15; J gene: TRBJ1-2; D gene: NA; clone size: NA; V gene: TRBV6-5; CDR3 protein: CASSYGQGLIGGYTF; CDR3 DNA: TGTGCCAGCAGTTACGGTCAGGGGTTAATAGGGGGCTACACCTTC
CDR3 length: 14; J gene: TRBJ2-1; D gene: TRBD2; clone size: NA; V gene: TRBV5-1; CDR3 protein: CASSPGGGHNEQFF; CDR3 DNA: TGCGCCAGCAGCCCGGGGGGAGGACACAATGAGCAGTTCTTC
CDR3 length: 14; J gene: TRBJ2-7; D gene: TRBD1; clone size: NA; V gene: TRBV5-1; CDR3 protein: CASSVTGGSYEQYF; CDR3 DNA: TGCGCCAGCAGCGTAACAGGGGGCTCCTACGAGCAGTACTTC
CDR3 length: 15; J gene: TRBJ1-2; D gene: NA; clone size: NA; V gene: TRBV7-8; CDR3 protein: CASSLDIAANYGYTF; CDR3 DNA: TGTGCCAGCAGCTTAGATATTGCAGCTAACTATGGCTACACCTTC
CDR3 length: 15; J gene: TRBJ2-5; D gene: NA; clone size: NA; V gene: TRBV11-2; CDR3 protein: CASTLAGTQGETQYF; CDR3 DNA: TGTGCCAGCACCCTAGCCGGGACTCAAGGCGAGACCCAGTACTTC
CDR3 length: 14; J gene: TRBJ1-5; D gene: NA; clone size: NA; V gene: TRBV18; CDR3 protein: CASSQQGSNQPQHF; CDR3 DNA: TGTGCCAGCTCCCAACAGGGCAGCAATCAGCCCCAGCATTTT
CDR3 length: 12; J gene: TRBJ2-7; D gene: NA; clone size: NA; V gene: TRBV13; CDR3 protein: CASSLSGYEQYF; CDR3 DNA: TGTGCCAGCAGCTTGTCAGGCTACGAGCAGTACTTC
CDR3 length: 16; J gene: TRBJ1-4; D gene: NA; clone size: few; V gene: TRBV4-3; CDR3 protein: CASSQDLGGLVEKLFF; CDR3 DNA: TGCGCCAGCAGCCAAGATTTGGGGGGGCTTGTTGAAAAACTGTTTTTT
CDR3 length: 13; J gene: TRBJ2-3; D gene: TRBD2; clone size: NA; V gene: TRBV30; CDR3 protein: CAWNRGGGDTQYF; CDR3 DNA: TGTGCCTGGAATCGGGGGGGCGGAGATACGCAGTATTTT
CDR3 length: 13; J gene: TRBJ1-6; D gene: NA; clone size: few; V gene: TRBV10-1; CDR3 protein: CASPTEDNSPLHF; CDR3 DNA: TGCGCCAGCCCGACAGAAGATAATTCACCCCTCCACTTT
CDR3 length: 15; J gene: TRBJ1-4; D gene: TRBD1; clone size: NA; V gene: TRBV30; CDR3 protein: CAWGDPGTANEKLFF; CDR3 DNA: TGTGCCTGGGGAGATCCCGGGACAGCGAATGAAAAACTGTTTTTT
CDR3 length: 14; J gene: TRBJ1-6; D gene: TRBD1; clone size: NA; V gene: TRBV6-5; CDR3 protein: CASSYRDSITGLHF; CDR3 DNA: TGTGCCAGCAGTTACAGGGACAGTATCACTGGCCTCCACTTT
CDR3 length: 16; J gene: TRBJ2-5; D gene: NA; clone size: NA; V gene: TRBV11-3; CDR3 protein: CASSLGLEGRQETQYF; CDR3 DNA: TGTGCCAGCAGCTTAGGGTTGGAGGGGAGACAAGAGACCCAGTACTTC
CDR3 length: 15; J gene: TRBJ1-3; D gene: TRBD1; clone size: NA; V gene: TRBV30; CDR3 protein: CAWTQSRGLGNTIYF; CDR3 DNA: TGTGCCTGGACTCAGTCCAGGGGGCTGGGAAACACCATATATTTT
CDR3 length: 16; J gene: TRBJ2-5; D gene: TRBD2; clone size: once; V gene: TRBV5-1; CDR3 protein: CASRTGLAGIQETQYF; CDR3 DNA: TGCGCCAGCAGAACGGGACTAGCGGGGATTCAAGAGACCCAGTACTTC
CDR3 length: 16; J gene: TRBJ2-1; D gene: TRBD2; clone size: NA; V gene: TRBV28; CDR3 protein: CASSSSGGPLYNEQFF; CDR3 DNA: TGTGCCAGCAGTTCTAGCGGGGGTCCCCTCTACAATGAGCAGTTCTTC
CDR3 length: 13; J gene: TRBJ2-7; D gene: NA; clone size: NA; V gene: TRBV12-5; CDR3 protein: CASGSDKAYEQYF; CDR3 DNA: TGTGCTAGTGGTTCGGACAAAGCCTACGAGCAGTACTTC
CDR3 length: 15; J gene: TRBJ2-7; D gene: NA; clone size: NA; V gene: TRBV28; CDR3 protein: CASSKAGALTYEQYF; CDR3 DNA: TGTGCCAGCAGTAAAGCCGGGGCCCTCACCTACGAGCAGTACTTC
CDR3 length: 13; J gene: TRBJ1-1; D gene: TRBD1; clone size: NA; V gene: TRBV6-1; CDR3 protein: CASSEQEGAKAFF; CDR3 DNA: TGTGCCAGCAGTGAACAAGAGGGGGCGAAGGCTTTCTTT
CDR3 length: 15; J gene: TRBJ1-1; D gene: TRBD1; clone size: NA; V gene: TRBV28; CDR3 protein: CASSQQGKGSTEAFF; CDR3 DNA: TGTGCCAGCAGCCAACAGGGGAAGGGGAGCACTGAAGCTTTCTTT
CDR3 length: 16; J gene: TRBJ2-4; D gene: TRBD2; clone size: once; V gene: TRBV6-5; CDR3 protein: CASSYSITSGRNIQYF; CDR3 DNA: TGTGCCAGCAGTTACTCGATTACTAGCGGGAGAAACATTCAGTACTTC
CDR3 length: 12; J gene: TRBJ1-1; D gene: NA; clone size: once; V gene: TRBV7-2; CDR3 protein: CASSLVVTEAFF; CDR3 DNA: TGTGCCAGCAGCTTAGTGGTCACTGAAGCTTTCTTT
CDR3 length: 15; J gene: TRBJ2-7; D gene: NA; clone size: NA; V gene: TRBV7-2; CDR3 protein: CASSPGTWGPYEQYF; CDR3 DNA: TGTGCCAGCAGCCCCGGGACTTGGGGGCCATACGAGCAGTACTTC
CDR3 length: 16; J gene: TRBJ1-2; D gene: NA; clone size: NA; V gene: TRBV2; CDR3 protein: CASTIERRSQNYGYTF; CDR3 DNA: TGTGCCAGCACCATTGAGAGGAGGTCTCAGAACTATGGCTACACCTTC
CDR3 length: 13; J gene: TRBJ2-7; D gene: TRBD2; clone size: NA; V gene: TRBV2; CDR3 protein: CASSLAGVSEQYF; CDR3 DNA: TGTGCCAGCAGTTTGGCGGGAGTGAGTGAGCAGTACTTC
CDR3 length: 17; J gene: TRBJ2-1; D gene: NA; clone size: NA; V gene: TRBV5-6; CDR3 protein: CASSPMGVGTSYNEQFF; CDR3 DNA: TGTGCCAGCAGCCCCATGGGCGTTGGTACTTCCTACAATGAGCAGTTCTTC
CDR3 length: 12; J gene: TRBJ1-5; D gene: NA; clone size: NA; V gene: TRBV28; CDR3 protein: CASMVGGQPQHF; CDR3 DNA: TGTGCCAGCATGGTAGGGGGGCAGCCCCAGCATTTT
CDR3 length: 12; J gene: TRBJ2-1; D gene: NA; clone size: NA; V gene: TRBV5-1; CDR3 protein: CASSPPGYEQFF; CDR3 DNA: TGCGCCAGCAGCCCACCGGGGTATGAGCAGTTCTTC
CDR3 length: 15; J gene: TRBJ1-1; D gene: TRBD1; clone size: NA; V gene: TRBV5-1; CDR3 protein: CASSLAAGGGTEAFF; CDR3 DNA: TGCGCCAGCAGCTTGGCCGCAGGGGGCGGGACTGAAGCTTTCTTT
CDR3 length: 18; J gene: TRBJ1-2; D gene: TRBD1; clone size: NA; V gene: TRBV10-1; CDR3 protein: CASSKYGQGAGWSYGYTF; CDR3 DNA: TGCGCCAGCAGTAAATATGGCCAGGGGGCAGGGTGGAGCTATGGCTACACCTTC
CDR3 length: 9; J gene: TRBJ1-2; D gene: NA; clone size: once; V gene: TRBV28; CDR3 protein: CASGSGYTF; CDR3 DNA: TGTGCCAGCGGGTCCGGCTACACCTTC
CDR3 length: 13; J gene: TRBJ2-3; D gene: NA; clone size: NA; V gene: TRBV5-6; CDR3 protein: CASSRSPQNTQYF; CDR3 DNA: TGTGCCAGCAGCCGATCCCCACAAAATACGCAGTATTTT
CDR3 length: 14; J gene: TRBJ2-7; D gene: TRBD1; clone size: NA; V gene: TRBV7-9; CDR3 protein: CASSLDRGSYEQYF; CDR3 DNA: TGTGCCAGCAGCCTCGACAGGGGATCCTACGAGCAGTACTTC
CDR3 length: 14; J gene: TRBJ1-2; D gene: TRBD1; clone size: NA; V gene: TRBV28; CDR3 protein: CASSSSGQNYGYTF; CDR3 DNA: TGTGCCAGCAGTTCGTCGGGACAGAACTATGGCTACACCTTC
CDR3 length: 15; J gene: TRBJ2-2; D gene: NA; clone size: NA; V gene: TRBV2; CDR3 protein: CASSDIGGGTGELFF; CDR3 DNA: TGTGCCAGCAGTGATATAGGGGGAGGGACCGGGGAGCTGTTTTTT
CDR3 length: 14; J gene: TRBJ1-6; D gene: NA; clone size: NA; V gene: TRBV9; CDR3 protein: CASSELMGNSPLHF; CDR3 DNA: TGTGCCAGCAGCGAGCTTATGGGGAATTCACCCCTCCACTTT
CDR3 length: 15; J gene: TRBJ1-1; D gene: TRBD1; clone size: NA; V gene: TRBV6-5; CDR3 protein: CASTRTGGMNTEAFF; CDR3 DNA: TGTGCCAGCACCCGGACAGGGGGGATGAACACTGAAGCTTTCTTT